This TCR beta chain came from a study of blood T cells in healthy people across ages. This clonotype was observed at least ten times. Trimming cost V 4 bases and J 5 bases, with 11 bases left between them. The CDR3 spans 13 residues. Germline loops: CDR1 MNHEY, CDR2 SMNVEV (reference sequence). Together with a sample-barcoded 5' primer, a J-beta primer mix was included in a second PCR lasting about 7 to 12 cycles. TCRdb re-called the 5' RACE reads with MiXCR, one entry per CDR3 protein. The sample yields about 670,000 distinct CDR3 sequences, 52% seen once. Sequencing input: blood. The clonotype originates from a woman aged 80 or over in good health. This chain joins TRBV27 and TRBJ1-2; D gene ambiguous. The CDR3 nucleotides read TGTGCCAGCAGTTCCAACAGCCTTTATGGCTACACCTTC. This sequence encodes CASSSNSLYGYTF.